Below are 14 T cell receptor beta chains sequenced from a single sample in a study of a mutant IDH1 vaccine in newly diagnosed glioma. Documented time point: baseline, week 1 (first vaccination visit). Stated treatment: pre-vaccination baseline after standard-of-care therapy. Sequencing used immunoSEQ multiplex PCR; TCRdb keeps in-frame clones, though not all of them. The sample yields roughly 38,000 clones, around 82% seen once. The sequences come from PBMCs, collected from a glioma patient treated with radiotherapy, temozolomide or both. These receptors all come from a man in his forties with glioma. Some clones in this sample may be carry-over from other donors' samples.

V gene TRBV29-1 combines with J gene TRBJ2-2, with TRBD2 matching over 7 bases. The CDR3 loop spans 15 amino acids. Germline loops: CDR1 SQVTM, CDR2 ANQGSEA. The trim removed 4 bases at V and 2 bases at J, leaving 7 bases unmatched. The CDR3 DNA follows: TGCAGCGTTGTAGTTGCGGGGGTTAACACCGGGGAGCTGTTTTTT. As protein: CSVVVAGVNTGELFF.

The rearrangement links TRBV6-5 to TRBJ2-7, with a weak D call TRBD2 (6 bases). The CDR3 is 15 amino acids. The germline V gene encodes CDR1 MNHEY and CDR2 SVGAGI. The V end was cut by 2 bases, the J end by 3 bases, with 14 bases between. Here the CDR3 reads CASSYGGMGGYEQYF. DNA of the CDR3: TGTGCCAGCAGTTACGGGGGAATGGGGGGCTACGAGCAGTACTTC.

This clone was seen once. The chain is built from TRBV4-1 and TRBJ2-2, with TRBD1 as a possible D gene (6 bases). Looked up from germline, CDR1 is MGHRA and CDR2 is YSYEKL. Trimming stripped 5 bases from V and 4 bases from J, with 32 bases between. The CDR3 runs 21 residues. The CDR3: CASSMRPMPRSRDIRTGELFF. CDR3 nucleotides: TGCGCCAGCAGCATGCGGCCCATGCCCCGAAGCCGGGACATCCGCACCGGGGAGCTGTTTTTT.

The J gene is TRBJ1-2, the V gene TRBV15; the D gene is possibly TRBD1 (6 bases). The ends were cut back, 3 bases at V and 4 bases at J, with 21 bases in the middle. CDR1 and CDR2 from the germline V gene are LNHNV and YYDKDF (reference sequence). The CDR3 runs 17 residues. CDR3 in DNA: TGTGCCACCAGCAGTGGTCGGGGGCAGGGTTATGGCTATGGCTACACCTTC. Encoded protein: CATSSGRGQGYGYGYTF.

This sequence joins TRBV7-9 and TRBJ2-7; D remains unclear. Trimming took off 4 bases at V and 1 base at J, with 8 bases between the two ends. Germline CDR1 SEHNR, CDR2 FQNEAQ (reference sequence). CDR3 length: 13 residues. CDR3 coding DNA: TGTGCCAGCAGCTCCACACCGTCCTACGAGCAGTACTTC. This codes for CASSSTPSYEQYF.

V usage is TRBV5-6 and J usage is TRBJ2-1; TRBD2 matches at 8 bases. Per germline, CDR1 SGHDT and CDR2 YYEEEE. This CDR3 spans 14 amino acids. V lost 3 bases and J lost 9; bases outside the gene matches: 8. The CDR3 DNA reads TGTGCCAGCAGCTGGGGGCGGGGGGCCAGTGAGCAGTTCTTC. Translating gives CASSWGRGASEQFF.

The genes are TRBV5-1 and TRBJ1-1; D is unresolved. Trimming stripped 0 bases from V and 3 bases from J, with 6 bases between. The germline gives CDR1 SGHRS, CDR2 YFSETQ. This CDR3 is built from 13 residues. The CDR3 DNA follows: TGCGCCAGCAGCTTGGTCGGGGACACTGAAGCTTTCTTT. Encoded protein: CASSLVGDTEAFF.

Written as DNA, the CDR3 is TGTGCCAGCAGCGTAGCTGGTACAGACCGAAACACCATATATTTT. This gives the protein CASSVAGTDRNTIYF. The J gene is TRBJ1-3, the V gene TRBV9; D remains ambiguous. Trimming took 0 bases from V and 5 from J, leaving 12 bases between them. Germline lookup yields CDR1 SGDLS and CDR2 YYNGEE. This CDR3 is 15 amino acids long.

The rearrangement uses TRBV6-5 and TRBJ1-1; 9 bases agree with TRBD1. In germline, CDR1 is MNHEY, CDR2 SVGAGI. This CDR3 comprises 14 residues. V lost 7 bases to trimming and J lost 6 bases; unmatched junction nucleotides: 9. CDR3 amino acids: CASTRGQGFSEAFF. The CDR3 region has the DNA TGTGCCAGCACTAGGGGACAGGGATTCTCTGAAGCTTTCTTT.

The V call is TRBV18, the J call TRBJ2-7; 7 bases align to TRBD1. The ends lost 3 bases at V and 1 base at J; junction bases unmatched: 3. Germline V gives CDR1 KGHSH, CDR2 LQKENI. The CDR3 contains 14 residues. DNA for the CDR3: TGTGCCAGCTCACCGAGGGACAGATCCTACGAGCAGTACTTC. Encoded protein: CASSPRDRSYEQYF.

The V gene is TRBV13, the J gene TRBJ1-1; D remains ambiguous. Germline CDR1 reads PRHDT; CDR2 reads FYEKMQ (reference sequence). This CDR3 comprises 16 residues. Trimming stripped 5 bases from V and 5 bases from J, with 21 bases between. CDR3 loop: CASSRGSYLNRTEAFF. CDR3 nucleotides: TGTGCCAGCAGCCGAGGGTCTTACTTAAACAGAACTGAAGCTTTCTTT.

The rearrangement joins TRBV15 to TRBJ1-1; no definite D call. From germline, CDR1 is LNHNV and CDR2 YYDKDF (reference sequence). The CDR3 spans 14 residues. Between the trimmed V and J ends, which lost 1 base and 8 bases, there was a span of 14 bases. CDR3 in DNA: TGTGCCACCAGCAGAGCGGTGGCCGGCGGAGAAGCTTTCTTT. It yields the protein CATSRAVAGGEAFF.

The chain has TRBV7-2 and TRBJ2-7; 10 bases line up with TRBD1. With V trimmed by 6 bases and J by 5 bases, 10 bases remained unmatched. CDR3 size: 15 residues. Germline values: CDR1 SGHTA, CDR2 FQGNSA. In DNA form, the CDR3 reads TGTGCCAGCAGTCCCACCGGGACAGGGGCCGACGAGCAGTACTTC. It specifies CASSPTGTGADEQYF.

The genes are TRBV7-2 and TRBJ2-7; maybe TRBD1 (5 bases). Germline V gives CDR1 SGHTA, CDR2 FQGNSA. V was cut by 2 bases and J by 0 bases, with 14 bases left in between. This CDR3 spans 16 amino acids. The CDR3 protein is CASSLSLWGGSYEQYF. The CDR3 bases are TGTGCCAGCAGCTTATCCTTATGGGGCGGCTCCTACGAGCAGTACTTC.